Below, one T cell receptor (beta chain) is given with its context. CDR1 SGHRS and CDR2 YFSETQ come from the germline V gene. The ends lost 4 bases at V and 3 bases at J; junction bases unmatched: 13. This CDR3 comprises 17 residues. Original methodology: Amplification of reference gene primers provided the estimated nucleated cell counts. Sequencing used immunoSEQ multiplex PCR; TCRdb keeps in-frame clones, though not all of them. V and J calls and clone size are given by that table; D and trimming were obtained from the DNA. The sample contains 150,000 to 250,000 clones, around four fifths of which appear only once. This sample is part of a study of blood T cell repertoires in COVID-19. Across the study: T cells, B-cell-depleted T cells, or PBMCs provided the cDNA or gDNA that served as material.

The sample taken for sequencing was peripheral blood. The receptor was isolated from a human donor with acute or convalescent COVID-19. The donor label of this sample is uncertain. The chain employs TRBV5-1 and TRBJ1-3; 7 bases fit TRBD1. CDR3 coding DNA: TGCGCCAGCAGCCGATACGCAGGGGGAACAGGTGGAAACACCATATATTTT. Translated, it gives CASSRYAGGTGGNTIYF.